This T cell receptor (beta chain) is from a study of blood T cell repertoires in COVID-19. Study-level background: Acute and convalescent COVID-19 samples came from the United States, Italy and Spain. PBMCs, B-cell-depleted T cells, or T cells provided the cDNA or gDNA that made up the material.

This clone was recorded a few times. V trimming: 4 bases; J trimming: 4 bases; junction bases outside the gene matches: 8. This CDR3 region has 15 residues. Germline-derived CDR1 and CDR2 are SGHNT and YYREEE (reference sequence). How the authors handled the data: Nucleated cell counts were estimated from reference gene primer amplification. Method: immunoSEQ multiplex PCR; TCRdb's copy keeps in-frame clones and lacks some. That table gives V, J and clone size, and the DNA gave D and trimming. The repertoire has 130,000 to 150,000 clones, 75% to 90% of them found once; the top ten carry approximately 40%.

The clonotype comes from a man aged 50 or older who had recovered from COVID-19. The source material was peripheral blood. J is TRBJ1-3 and V is TRBV5-4; 7 bases agree with TRBD1. The CDR3 sequence is CASSATGVEGNTIYF. The CDR3 coding sequence is TGTGCCAGCAGCGCAACAGGGGTGGAGGGAAACACCATATATTTT.